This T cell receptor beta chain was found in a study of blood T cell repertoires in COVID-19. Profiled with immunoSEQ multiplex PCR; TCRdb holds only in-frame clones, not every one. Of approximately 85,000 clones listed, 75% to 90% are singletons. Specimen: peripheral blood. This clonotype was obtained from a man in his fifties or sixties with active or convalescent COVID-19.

CDR3 sequence: CASSRGTGAAAKNIQYF. Written as DNA, the CDR3 is TGTGCCAGCAGCCGCGGGACAGGGGCCGCAGCCAAAAACATTCAGTACTTC. The chain combines TRBV5-4 with TRBJ2-4, with 10 bases matching TRBD1. This CDR3 region has 17 residues. Germline loops: CDR1 SGHNT, CDR2 YYREEE (reference sequence). Unmatched junction bases numbered 7, after V lost 4 bases and J lost 0 bases.